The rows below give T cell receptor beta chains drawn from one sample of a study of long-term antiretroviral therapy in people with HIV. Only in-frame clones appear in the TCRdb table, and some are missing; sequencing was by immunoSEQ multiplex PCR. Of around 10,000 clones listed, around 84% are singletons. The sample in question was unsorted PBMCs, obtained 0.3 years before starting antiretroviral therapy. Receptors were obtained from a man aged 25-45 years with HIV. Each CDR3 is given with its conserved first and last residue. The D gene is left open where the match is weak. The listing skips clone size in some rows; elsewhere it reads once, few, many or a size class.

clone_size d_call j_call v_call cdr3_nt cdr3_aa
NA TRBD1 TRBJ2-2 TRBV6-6 TGTGCCAGCAGTTACAGGGACAGGGACACCGGGGAGCTGTTTTTT CASSYRDRDTGELFF
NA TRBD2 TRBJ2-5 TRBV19 TGTGCCAGTAGTATAGACCCTCCGGGCGGGAGAGAGACCCAGTACTTC CASSIDPPGGRETQYF
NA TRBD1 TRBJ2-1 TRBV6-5 TGTGCCAGCAGGGGGACAGGGACCTACAATGAGCAGTTCTTC CASRGTGTYNEQFF
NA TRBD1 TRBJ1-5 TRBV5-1 TGCGCCAGCAGCTTCGCCGGGACAGGGGATCAGCCCCAGCATTTT CASSFAGTGDQPQHF
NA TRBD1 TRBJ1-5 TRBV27 TGTGCCAGCAGTTTCAGGACAGGGGGCATCCCTCAGCCCCAGCATTTT CASSFRTGGIPQPQHF
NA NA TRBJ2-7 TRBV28 TGTGCCAGCAGCTTACGGGGCGTCCTAGACTACGAGCAGTACTTC CASSLRGVLDYEQYF
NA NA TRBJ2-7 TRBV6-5 TGTGCCAGCAGCCGCGCCAGCGAGAGGTACGAGCAGTACTTC CASSRASERYEQYF
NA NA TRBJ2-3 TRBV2 TGTGCCAGCCATACACTGGGGGTGGGAACGGGTACGCAGTATTTT CASHTLGVGTGTQYF
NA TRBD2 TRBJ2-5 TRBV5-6 TGTGCCAGCAGCCCTGGACTAGCGGGGGCCAGAGAGACCCAGTACTTC CASSPGLAGARETQYF
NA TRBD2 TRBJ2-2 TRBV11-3 TGTGCCAGCAGCCCCCGGACTAGCGGGAGAAGGGGCGGGGAGCTGTTTTTT CASSPRTSGRRGGELFF
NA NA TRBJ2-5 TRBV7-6 TGTGCCAGCAGCTTACAGGGTTGGGAGACCCAGTACTTC CASSLQGWETQYF
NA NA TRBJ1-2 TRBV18 TGTGCCAGCTCACCACAGACAGGAGAAGCTTATGGCTACACCTTC CASSPQTGEAYGYTF
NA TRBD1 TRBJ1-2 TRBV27 TGTGCCAGCAGTCCAGGGGGGAGATCCTATGGCTACACCTTC CASSPGGRSYGYTF
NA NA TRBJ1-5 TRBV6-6 TGTGCCAGCAGCACCCAGCCCCAGCATTTT CASSTQPQHF
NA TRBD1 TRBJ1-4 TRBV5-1 TGCGCCAGCGCCGCTGGGGACAGCACTAATGAAAAACTGTTTTTT CASAAGDSTNEKLFF
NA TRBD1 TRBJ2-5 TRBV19 TGTGCCACTAAGGCAGGGGGTGAATCAGAGACCCAGTACTTC CATKAGGESETQYF
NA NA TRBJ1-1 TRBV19 TGTGCCAGTAGTATAGGGGCACTTGAAGCTTTCTTT CASSIGALEAFF
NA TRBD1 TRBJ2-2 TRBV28 TGTGCCAGCAGTCCGGACAGGGGGCTCACCGGGGAGCTGTTTTTT CASSPDRGLTGELFF
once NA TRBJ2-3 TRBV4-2 TGTGCCAGCAGCCAAGAAATACTCTCCCCGCCCGATACGCAGTATTTT CASSQEILSPPDTQYF
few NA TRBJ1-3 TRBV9 TGTGCCAGCAGCGTAAGGGGAAGGGGCTCTGGAAACACCATATATTTT CASSVRGRGSGNTIYF
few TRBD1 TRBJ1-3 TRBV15 TGTGCCACCAGCAGTGGGGACAGGGGCGCTGGAAACACCATATATTTT CATSSGDRGAGNTIYF
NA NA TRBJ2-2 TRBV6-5 TGTGCCAGCAGTTCTGGACGTCTAGGTGGCACCGGGGAGCTGTTTTTT CASSSGRLGGTGELFF
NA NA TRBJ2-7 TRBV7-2 TGTGCCAGCAGCGCCCAAGGTGGTGTGTGGCACGAGCAGTACTTC CASSAQGGVWHEQYF
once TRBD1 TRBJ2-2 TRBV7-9 TGTGCCAGCAGCCCCCAACTAGTCGGGACAGGTAACACCGGGGAGCTGTTTTTT CASSPQLVGTGNTGELFF
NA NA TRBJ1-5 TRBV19 TGTGCCAGTAGTATTTTGTTGAGCTCTAGCAATCAGCCCCAGCATTTT CASSILLSSSNQPQHF
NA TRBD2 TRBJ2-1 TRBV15 TGTGCCACCAGCAGAGATCGGGGGGAGGGCCTGAATGAGCAGTTCTTC CATSRDRGEGLNEQFF
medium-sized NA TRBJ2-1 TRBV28 TGTGCCAGCAGTTTACAGCAAAGCAATGAGCAGTTCTTC CASSLQQSNEQFF
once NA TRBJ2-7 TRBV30 TGTGCCTGGAGTGACGAAGGGTCCTACGAGCAGTACTTC CAWSDEGSYEQYF
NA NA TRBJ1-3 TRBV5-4 TGTGCCAGCAGCTTGTCGGGGGTGGGTGGAAACACCATATATTTT CASSLSGVGGNTIYF
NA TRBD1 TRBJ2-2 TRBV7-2 TGTGCCAGCAGCTTACGGGTGGGACAGGGTGAAACCGGGGAGCTGTTTTTT CASSLRVGQGETGELFF
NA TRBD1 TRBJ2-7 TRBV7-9 TGTGCCAGCAGCCGGGGCGGGACAGGGGTCGACGAGCAGTACTTC CASSRGGTGVDEQYF
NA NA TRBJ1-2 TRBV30 TGTGCCTGGAGTGTGGGCAGGAACTATGGCTACACCTTC CAWSVGRNYGYTF
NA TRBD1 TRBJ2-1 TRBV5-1 TGCGCCAGCAGCTTATTCACCGGGACAGCCTTCAATGAGCAGTTCTTC CASSLFTGTAFNEQFF
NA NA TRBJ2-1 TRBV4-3 TGCGCCAGCAGCCAAGAGGGTCATACAACTTACAATGAGCAGTTCTTC CASSQEGHTTYNEQFF
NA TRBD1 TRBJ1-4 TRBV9 TGTGCCAGCAGCGTAGGATCCAGGGGGGTGGAGGAAAAACTGTTTTTT CASSVGSRGVEEKLFF
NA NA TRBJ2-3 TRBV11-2 TGTGCCAGCAGCATAAGACCTAGCGCAGATACGCAGTATTTT CASSIRPSADTQYF
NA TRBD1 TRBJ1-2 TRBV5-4 TGTGCCAGCAGCTTGGGGACCGACAGGGAAAGCGGCTACACCTTC CASSLGTDRESGYTF
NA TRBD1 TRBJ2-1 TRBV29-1 TGCAGCGTATTCCGGGACAGCTCCTACAATGAGCAGTTCTTC CSVFRDSSYNEQFF
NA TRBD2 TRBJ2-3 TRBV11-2 TGTGCCAGCAGTCTAGCGGTCACAGATACGCAGTATTTT CASSLAVTDTQYF
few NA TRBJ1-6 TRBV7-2 TGTGCCAGCAGCCCCCCCCGGTTGGGCCTGTCCTATAATTCACCCCTCCACTTT CASSPPRLGLSYNSPLHF
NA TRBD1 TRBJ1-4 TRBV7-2 TGTGCCAGCAGCTTAGCACCCGGGACAGGGGGAAAACTGTTTTTT CASSLAPGTGGKLFF
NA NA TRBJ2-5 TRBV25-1 TGTGCCAGCAGTGAATCTCAGGCAGGGACAGAGACCCAGTACTTC CASSESQAGTETQYF
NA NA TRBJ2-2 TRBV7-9 TGTGCCAGCAGGCGGGGCGAGGGGAAGAACACCGGGGAGCTGTTTTTT CASRRGEGKNTGELFF
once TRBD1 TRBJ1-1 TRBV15 TGTGCCACCAGCAGAGATCGTTTCCGTCAGGGGGTGAGCACTGAAGCTTTCTTT CATSRDRFRQGVSTEAFF
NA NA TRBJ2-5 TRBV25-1 TGTGCCAGCAGTACGGGTGGAGAGACCCAGTACTTC CASSTGGETQYF
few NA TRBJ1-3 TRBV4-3 TGCGCCAGCAGCCAAGATGCGGGGGCTGGAAACACCATATATTTT CASSQDAGAGNTIYF
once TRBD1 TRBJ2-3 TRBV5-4 TGTGCCAGCAGCTCCAAGACAGGGAAGATGTCAGATACGCAGTATTTT CASSSKTGKMSDTQYF
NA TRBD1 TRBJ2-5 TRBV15 TGTGCCACCAGCAGGGGTGGACAGGGGGAGACCCAGTACTTC CATSRGGQGETQYF
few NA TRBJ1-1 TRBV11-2 TGTGCCAGCAGCATCCGATGGACGAACACTGAAGCTTTCTTT CASSIRWTNTEAFF
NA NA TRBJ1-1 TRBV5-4 TGTGCCAGCAGCTTTTCGGGCCCAAACACTGAAGCTTTCTTT CASSFSGPNTEAFF
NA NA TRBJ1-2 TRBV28 TGTGCCAGCAGTTTTAGTTCTGGAGGCTACACCTTC CASSFSSGGYTF
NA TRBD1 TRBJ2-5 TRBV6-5 TGTGCCAGCAGTCACGAAGGGGACAGAGAGACCCAGTACTTC CASSHEGDRETQYF
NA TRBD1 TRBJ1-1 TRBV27 TGTGCCAGCAGTCCGCGACAGGGGCCGTGGTCCCCGTCGGACACTGAAGCTTTCTTT CASSPRQGPWSPSDTEAFF
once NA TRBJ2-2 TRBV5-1 TGCGCCAGCAGCTCCACAGGGCACGGGGAGCTGTTTTTT CASSSTGHGELFF
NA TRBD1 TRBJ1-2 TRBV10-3 TGTGCCATCAACAGGGGGGACGGGGGCTACACCTTC CAINRGDGGYTF
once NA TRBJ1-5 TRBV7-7 TGTGCTAGCAGCTTAGAACAGGGCTGGATCAATCAGCCCCAGCATTTT CASSLEQGWINQPQHF
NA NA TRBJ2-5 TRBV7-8 TGTGCCAGCAGCTACCCCGGGGAGCGGAGCCCGTACTTC CASSYPGERSPYF